This T cell receptor (beta chain) stems from a study of cytomegalovirus exposure and HLA in healthy donors. Whole-study results and caveats: Listed as cytomegalovirus-associated were around 160 TCR beta chains. V- and J-gene trimming of TCR beta was linked (in a later analysis) to a missense DCLRE1C variant.

The PCR had 60 Vbeta and 13 Jbeta primers. Produced via immunoSEQ multiplex PCR; TCRdb's table is partial and in-frame only. Among some 160,000 clones, over 75% were seen once, and the ten largest hold more than 0.5%. CDR1 PRHDT and CDR2 FYEKMQ come from the germline V gene (reference sequence). The CDR3 extends over 16 amino acids. The junction had 12 bases not matched to a gene; V was cut back by 4 bases and J by 7 bases. As to this clone: What it recognizes is unknown.

This sequence was found in a woman between 50 and 59 years old in good health and CMV-seronegative. This sequence joins TRBV13 and TRBJ2-1; TRBD2 matches at 8 bases. The material sequenced was PBMCs. The CDR3 nucleotides read TGTGCCAGCAGCTCCACGGGACTAGTGGTTGAGAATGAGCAGTTCTTC. This translates into CASSSTGLVVENEQFF.